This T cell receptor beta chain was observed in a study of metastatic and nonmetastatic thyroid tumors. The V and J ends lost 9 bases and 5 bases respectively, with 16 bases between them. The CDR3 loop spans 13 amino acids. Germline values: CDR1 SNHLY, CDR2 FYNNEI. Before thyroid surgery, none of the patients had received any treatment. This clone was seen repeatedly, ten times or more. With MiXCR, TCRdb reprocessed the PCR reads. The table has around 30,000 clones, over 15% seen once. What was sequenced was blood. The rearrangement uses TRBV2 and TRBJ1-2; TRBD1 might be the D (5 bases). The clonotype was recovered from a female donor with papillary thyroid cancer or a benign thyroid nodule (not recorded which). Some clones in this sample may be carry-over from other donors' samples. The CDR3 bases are TGTGCCAGAAGAAGGGGCAGGGAGTATGGCTACACCTTC. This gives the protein CARRRGREYGYTF.